This passage covers 14 T cell receptor beta chains from one sample sequenced in a study of T cell responses to AZD1222 COVID-19 vaccine. Clones were read by immunoSEQ multiplex PCR, and TCRdb kept only the in-frame ones, dropping some. Seen here are 180,000 or so clones, approximately 90% observed once, and the top ten hold about 4.1%. This specimen consisted of peripheral blood, obtained 28 days after the second dose of the MenACWY control vaccine. The receptors stem from an adult who received the MenACWY meningococcal vaccine as a control.

This clone came up a few times. V is TRBV6-5 and J is TRBJ2-1; 10 nucleotides match TRBD2. Germline CDR1 MNHEY, CDR2 SVGAGI. The trim removed 11 bases at V and 6 bases at J, leaving 10 bases unmatched. The CDR3 covers 14 residues. In DNA, the CDR3 is TGTGCCGCGGCTAGCGGGAGTGCGGCCAATGAGCAGTTCTTC. Its translation is CAAASGSAANEQFF.

The count of this clone is one. The chain recombines TRBV30 with TRBJ1-3; D unclear. Germline V gives CDR1 GTSNPN, CDR2 SVGIG (reference sequence). This CDR3 has 15 residues. V lost 4 bases and J 0 bases, leaving 13 bases between the germline ends. DNA of the CDR3: TGTGCCTGGACCCCTGGACCGCTCTCTGGAAACACCATATATTTT. This codes for CAWTPGPLSGNTIYF.

The chain couples TRBV30 to TRBJ2-1; 8 nucleotides align to TRBD2. Germline V gene sequence: CDR1 GTSNPN, CDR2 SVGIG (reference sequence). This CDR3 is 13 amino acids long. V gave up 3 bases and J gave up 4 bases; unmatched junction bases: 2. CDR3 sequence reads: CAWSGTRYNEQFF. The DNA of the CDR3 is TGTGCCTGGAGCGGGACTAGATACAATGAGCAGTTCTTC. Full variable domain (rest looked up from reference TRBV30 and TRBJ2-1): SQTIHQWPATLVQPVGSPLSLECTVEGTSNPNLYWYRQAAGRGLQLLFYSVGIGQISSEVPQNLSASRPQDRQFILSSKKLLLSDSGFYLCAWSGTRYNEQFFGPGTRLTVL.

The table lists this clone with a few counts. This chain links TRBV6-4 with TRBJ2-5, with TRBD2 matching 8 bases. The V gene end was trimmed by 0 bases and the J gene end by 5 bases; junction bases not matched to a gene: 5. CDR3 size: 15 residues. In germline, CDR1 is MRHNA, CDR2 SNTAGT. Here the CDR3 DNA reads TGTGCCAGCAGTGACTCAAACGGGAGGGAGGAGACCCAGTACTTC. Protein sequence: CASSDSNGREETQYF.

V and J are TRBV29-1 and TRBJ1-2; maybe TRBD1 (5 bases). The V end was cut by 3 bases, the J end by 8 bases, with 10 bases between. The CDR3 spans 11 residues. From germline, CDR1 is SQVTM and CDR2 ANQGSEA. The CDR3 sequence: CSVEGRGGYTF. CDR3 in DNA: TGCAGCGTTGAGGGAAGGGGAGGCTACACCTTC. The full variable domain, with the rest looked up from reference TRBV29-1 and TRBJ1-2, is SAVISQKPSRDICQRGTSLTIQCQVDSQVTMMFWYRQQPGQSLTLIATANQGSEATYESGFVIDKFPISRPNLTFSTLTVSNMSPEDSSIYLCSVEGRGGYTFGSGTRLTVV.

CDR3 protein: CAWSAGQGISEQYF. CDR3 coding DNA: TGTGCCTGGAGTGCTGGACAGGGAATCTCCGAGCAGTACTTC. The rearrangement joins TRBV30 to TRBJ2-7; 8 bases fit TRBD1. Germline V gene lookup returns CDR1 GTSNPN and CDR2 SVGIG (reference sequence). The CDR3 runs to 14 residues. Trimming took 1 base from V and 6 from J; bases not matched to a gene: 8.

Worth noting for this clone: The sample contains more than one DNA sequence encoding this CDR3. V usage is TRBV28 and J usage is TRBJ1-1, with 9 bases matching TRBD1. This CDR3 region has 14 residues. CDR1 MDHEN and CDR2 SYDVKM come from the germline V gene. The V gene end was trimmed by 4 bases and the J gene end by 2 bases; junction bases not matched to a gene: 2. The CDR3 here is CASSSGQGNTEAFF. The CDR3 bases are TGTGCCAGCAGTTCGGGACAGGGCAACACTGAAGCTTTCTTT.

In this sample, this clone turned up a few times. The rearrangement uses TRBV4-3 and TRBJ2-1, with a possible D match to TRBD2 (5 bases). V gave up 1 base and J gave up 4 bases, with 11 bases separating them. The CDR3 has 15 residues. Germline assignment: CDR1 LGHNA and CDR2 YSLEER. CDR3 amino acids: CASSQGLDSYNEQFF. CDR3 in DNA: TGCGCCAGCAGCCAAGGGTTGGACTCATACAATGAGCAGTTCTTC.

This chain uses TRBV27 with TRBJ1-5; the D is unclear. The germline V gene has CDR1 MNHEY and CDR2 SMNVEV (reference sequence). Trimming removed 6 bases at V and 0 bases at J, with 9 bases between. The CDR3 has 14 residues. CDR3 bases: TGTGCCAGCAGGAAGGATATTAGCAATCAGCCCCAGCATTTT. This gives the protein CASRKDISNQPQHF.

The V and J genes are TRBV24-1 and TRBJ2-3; 8 bases match TRBD1. Germline values: CDR1 KGHDR, CDR2 SFDVKD. The CDR3 is 16 amino acids. V gave up 5 bases and J gave up 0 bases; unmatched junction bases: 6. The CDR3 spells CATSGIDRGSTDTQYF. The CDR3 bases are TGTGCCACCAGTGGAATTGACAGGGGTAGCACAGATACGCAGTATTTT.

This clone came up once. The rearrangement joins TRBV10-1 to TRBJ1-4; 7 nucleotides match TRBD1. V shed 2 bases, J shed 8 bases, and the junction held 2 bases outside the gene matches. The CDR3 spans 13 residues. Germline loops: CDR1 WNHNN, CDR2 SYGVQD (reference sequence). Here the CDR3 reads CASSEGRGEKLFF. The CDR3 bases are TGCGCCAGCAGTGAGGGCAGGGGGGAAAAACTGTTTTTT.

This clone showed up just once. This sequence joins TRBV5-6 and TRBJ1-2, with D possibly TRBD1 on 6 matching bases. Germline CDR1 reads SGHDT; CDR2 reads YYEEEE. Trimming pared 7 bases from V and 8 bases from J, leaving 15 bases between. The CDR3 is 12 amino acids. The CDR3 here is CASSTGSGGYTF. In DNA form, the CDR3 reads TGTGCCAGCTCTACAGGGTCTGGAGGCTACACCTTC.

J is TRBJ1-1 and V is TRBV5-5; 7 bases are a match to TRBD1. Germline CDR1 reads SGHKS; CDR2 reads YYEKEE (reference sequence). This CDR3 has 15 amino acids. The V segment lost 5 bases and the J segment 2 bases; nucleotides outside the gene matches: 9. CDR3 region: CASRDDRDLNTEAFF. The CDR3 bases are TGTGCCAGCAGGGATGACAGGGATTTAAACACTGAAGCTTTCTTT.

The chain links TRBV5-1 to TRBJ2-5, with 10 bases lining up with TRBD1. Germline V lookup: CDR1 SGHRS, CDR2 YFSETQ. The CDR3 has 16 residues. Unmatched junction bases numbered 7, after V lost 0 bases and J lost 5 bases. Written as DNA, the CDR3 is TGCGCCAGCAGCTTGGGGGACAGGGGATCCGGGGAGACCCAGTACTTC. Translating it yields CASSLGDRGSGETQYF. The variable domain in full, with the rest retrieved from reference TRBV5-1 and TRBJ2-5, is KAGVTQTPRYLIKTRGQQVTLSCSPISGHRSVSWYQQTPGQGLQFLFEYFSETQRNKGNFPGRFSGRQFSNSRSEMNVSTLELGDSALYLCASSLGDRGSGETQYFGPGTRLLVL.